The 26 T cell receptor beta chains listed next were all sequenced from one sample in a study of blood T cell repertoires in COVID-19. Repertoires were generated with immunoSEQ multiplex PCR, while TCRdb's copy carries only in-frame clones and drops some. The sample includes around 250,000 clones, approximately 84% of them seen just once. The sequenced sample consisted of peripheral blood. The receptors originated from a human donor in a cohort sampled during active COVID-19.

CDR3 nucleotides: TGTGCCAGCACCAAAAATATTGGGACTAGTATAATGACGCAGTTCTTC. Amino acids: CASTKNIGTSIMTQFF. The chain employs TRBV27 and TRBJ2-1; 8 bases line up with TRBD2. CDR3 length equals 16 residues. V was clipped by 7 bases and J by 12 bases; unmatched bases: 20. The germline CDR1 and CDR2 sequences are MNHEY and SMNVEV (reference sequence).

J is TRBJ2-5 and V is TRBV28; TRBD2 aligns across 11 bases. CDR1 is MDHEN and CDR2 is SYDVKM in the germline V gene. The trim removed 7 bases at V and 5 bases at J, leaving 6 bases unmatched. The CDR3 spans 14 residues. The DNA of the CDR3 is TGTGCCAGCATTCTTAGCGGGGGGGCGGAGACCCAGTACTTC. This encodes CASILSGGAETQYF.

The rearrangement joins TRBV11-2 to TRBJ2-5, with D tentatively TRBD2 (5 bases). The germline gives CDR1 SGHAT, CDR2 FQNNGV. The CDR3 has 16 residues. Trimming stripped 5 bases from V and 5 bases from J, with 21 bases between. CDR3 in DNA: TGTGCCAGCAGCGTTACGTTTTACGGGGAACGGGAGACCCAGTACTTC. Its protein product is CASSVTFYGERETQYF.

This chain joins TRBV28 and TRBJ2-1, with D possibly being TRBD1 (6 bases). CDR1 and CDR2 from the germline V gene are MDHEN and SYDVKM. The ends were cut back, 4 bases at V and 5 bases at J, with 15 bases in the middle. CDR3 size: 15 residues. CDR3 amino acids: CASSYQGHLNNEQFF. CDR3 nucleotides: TGTGCCAGCAGTTACCAGGGACACTTAAACAATGAGCAGTTCTTC.

V is TRBV11-2 and J is TRBJ1-3; D remains ambiguous. V lost 1 base and J lost 1, with 11 bases in between. Per the germline V gene, CDR1 is SGHAT and CDR2 is FQNNGV. This CDR3 region has 16 residues. The chain's CDR3 is CASSLGHGLSGNTIYF. CDR3 sequence (DNA): TGTGCCAGCAGCTTAGGACATGGACTTTCTGGAAACACCATATATTTT.

There are a few counts of this clone. The chain joins TRBV5-1 to TRBJ2-3; TRBD2 might be the D (5 bases). The CDR3 sequence is 14 residues long. Germline V lookup: CDR1 SGHRS, CDR2 YFSETQ. Trimming cost V 0 bases and J 0 bases, with 5 bases left between them. The CDR3 is CASSLGTSTDTQYF. The CDR3 nucleotides are TGCGCCAGCAGCTTGGGGACTAGCACAGATACGCAGTATTTT.

The rearrangement links TRBV5-1 to TRBJ2-7, with 8 bases lining up with TRBD1. V was pared by 1 base and J by 3 bases, with 6 bases of the junction left unmatched. This CDR3 comprises 15 residues. The germline V gene has CDR1 SGHRS and CDR2 YFSETQ. In DNA, the CDR3 is TGCGCCAGCAGCTTGCGGGGGACAGGAGGCTACGAGCAGTACTTC. It codes for CASSLRGTGGYEQYF.

This chain joins TRBV5-1 and TRBJ2-1; D is undetermined. The CDR3 extends over 16 amino acids. Trimming took off 0 bases at V and 3 bases at J, with 13 bases between the two ends. Per germline, CDR1 SGHRS and CDR2 YFSETQ. In DNA form, the CDR3 reads TGCGCCAGCAGCTTGGAAATGGCAGGCGACTACAATGAGCAGTTCTTC. It specifies CASSLEMAGDYNEQFF.

J is TRBJ1-1 and V is TRBV7-2; D gene uncertain. V lost 1 base and J 0 bases, leaving 6 bases between the germline ends. CDR1 is SGHTA and CDR2 is FQGNSA in the germline V gene. This CDR3 region has 14 residues. CDR3 bases: TGTGCCAGCAGCTTAGGGCTAGTGAACACTGAAGCTTTCTTT. It codes for CASSLGLVNTEAFF.

V gene TRBV7-3 combines with J gene TRBJ2-3, with 8 positions matching TRBD2. Germline assignment: CDR1 SGHTA and CDR2 FQGTGA. Trimming took 2 bases from V and 5 from J; bases not matched to a gene: 9. The CDR3 sequence is 16 residues long. CDR3 sequence reads: CASSLQGTSGRDTQYF. CDR3 DNA sequence: TGTGCCAGCAGCTTACAGGGTACTAGCGGTCGAGATACGCAGTATTTT.

The chain uses TRBV19 and TRBJ1-2; TRBD1 agrees at 9 bases. Germline V CDR1 and CDR2: LNHDA, SQIVND (reference sequence). The V segment lost 6 bases and the J segment 10 bases; nucleotides outside the gene matches: 15. The CDR3 loop spans 15 amino acids. The CDR3 coding sequence is TGTGCCAGTAGAGATCCGGGACAGGGAAGGTGGCACTACACCTTC. Residues: CASRDPGQGRWHYTF.

The chain recombines TRBV21-1 with TRBJ1-1; the table's D call, TRBD1, has no DNA check behind it. TRBV21-1 represents a pseudogene. This CDR3 has 16 residues. The CDR3 bases are TGTGCCAGCAGCACCAGGACAGGCAAATCGCAGAAGGAAGCTTTCTTT. Translating it yields CASSTRTGKSQKEAFF.

The rearrangement joins TRBV5-1 to TRBJ2-7; 8 positions agree with TRBD2. The CDR3 contains 15 residues. CDR1 SGHRS and CDR2 YFSETQ come from the germline V gene. V gave up 0 bases and J gave up 7 bases; unmatched junction bases: 9. The CDR3: CASSLGLSGTFEQYF. The CDR3 nucleotides read TGCGCCAGCAGCTTGGGTCTTAGCGGGACATTTGAGCAGTACTTC.

The chain uses TRBV28 and TRBJ1-4; D not certain. The V gene lost 5 bases and the J gene lost 7 bases, with 5 bases spanning the gap. The CDR3 loop spans 11 amino acids. Germline CDR1 reads MDHEN; CDR2 reads SYDVKM. The CDR3 here is CASSQAEKLFF. CDR3 coding DNA: TGTGCCAGCAGTCAGGCTGAAAAACTGTTTTTT.

This clone was observed a few times. The chain carries TRBV6-2 or TRBV6-3 and TRBJ2-1; tentatively, D is TRBD1 (5 bases). The CDR3 spans 12 residues. CDR1 is MNHEY, CDR2 SVGEGT, per germline. The V and J ends lost 5 bases and 10 bases respectively, with 12 bases between them. The CDR3 here is CASSDTGREQFF. CDR3 in DNA: TGTGCCAGCAGTGATACAGGTCGCGAGCAGTTCTTC.

This chain joins TRBV7-8 and TRBJ2-1; 9 bases are a match to TRBD2. V was pared by 1 base and J by 3 bases, with 4 bases of the junction left unmatched. Germline loops: CDR1 SGHVS, CDR2 FQNEAQ. There are 16 residues in the CDR3. This CDR3 is CASSLGPSGNYNEQFF. CDR3 sequence (DNA): TGTGCCAGCAGCTTAGGTCCTAGCGGGAACTACAATGAGCAGTTCTTC.

CDR3 sequence reads: CASSVGTSVLGLDIQYF. In nucleotides, the CDR3 is TGCGCCAGCAGTGTTGGGACTAGCGTATTGGGGTTGGACATTCAGTACTTC. V and J are TRBV10-2 and TRBJ2-4, with 10 bases that match TRBD2. J was trimmed by 8 bases and V by 4 bases; bases with no gene match: 14. The germline V gene has CDR1 WSHSY and CDR2 SAAADI. This CDR3 contains 17 residues.

This chain connects TRBV2 to TRBJ1-1; 8 positions agree with TRBD1. The V and J ends lost 6 bases and 3 bases, in that order; junction bases with no gene match: 0. The CDR3 runs 12 residues. Germline V lookup: CDR1 SNHLY, CDR2 FYNNEI. CDR3 DNA sequence: TGTGCCAGCAGACAGGGGGACACTGAAGCTTTCTTT. Amino acids: CASRQGDTEAFF.

Concerning this clone: A junction end diverges from the germline sequence, so it may reflect a read error. The chain carries TRBV18 and TRBJ2-1; 10 nucleotides match TRBD2. CDR1 and CDR2 (germline): KGHSH, LQKENI. This CDR3 spans 14 amino acids. CDR3 nucleotides: TGTGCCAGCTCACCCGGGGCGGATCCTAGCGGGAGCCTCTTC. Translating it yields CASSPGADPSGSLF. Full variable domain (missing parts from reference TRBV18 and TRBJ2-1): NAGVMQNPRHLVRRRGQEARLRCSPMKGHSHVYWYRQLPEEGLKFMVYLQKENIIDESGMPKERFSAEFPKEGPSILRIQQVVRGDSAAYFCASSPGADPSGSLFGPGTRLTVL.

The chain has TRBV14 and TRBJ2-4; 7 bases are shared with TRBD2. The V gene's germline CDR1 is SGHDN and CDR2 FVKESK. Trimming cost V 4 bases and J 2 bases; bases outside gene matches: 5. The CDR3 covers 15 residues. This CDR3 is CASSLGGGTKNIQYF. The CDR3 nucleotides read TGTGCCAGCAGCCTGGGGGGAGGGACCAAAAACATTCAGTACTTC. Full variable domain (rest looked up from reference TRBV14 and TRBJ2-4): EAGVTQFPSHSVIEKGQTVTLRCDPISGHDNLYWYRRVMGKEIKFLLHFVKESKQDESGMPNNRFLAERTGGTYSTLKVQPAELEDSGVYFCASSLGGGTKNIQYFGAGTRLSVL.

V gene TRBV6-1 combines with J gene TRBJ1-6, with a weak D call TRBD1 (6 bases). The CDR3 spans 13 residues. The V gene lost 1 base and the J gene lost 10 bases, with 8 bases spanning the gap. Germline CDR1 and CDR2: MNHNS and SASEGT. CDR3 coding DNA: TGTGCCAGCAGTGAAGGGGACAAGTCACCCCTCCACTTT. It is translated as CASSEGDKSPLHF.

The chain recombines TRBV6-5 with TRBJ2-2; D is possibly TRBD2 (5 bases). V was trimmed by 2 bases and J by 7 bases, leaving 11 bases between them. Germline CDR1 is MNHEY and CDR2 is SVGAGI. The CDR3 has 14 residues. The CDR3 DNA reads as TGTGCCAGCAGTTACGAGGGTCGGGGCGGGGAGCTGTTTTTT. Translated, it gives CASSYEGRGGELFF.

This chain connects TRBV5-1 to TRBJ2-1, with 11 bases lining up with TRBD2. The CDR3 contains 15 residues. Looked up from germline, CDR1 is SGHRS and CDR2 is YFSETQ. Losses at the gene ends were 4 bases for V and 9 bases for J; bases not matched to a gene: 9. CDR3 protein: CASSTGLAGSGEQFF. The CDR3 DNA is TGCGCCAGCAGCACCGGACTAGCGGGCAGCGGTGAGCAGTTCTTC. The full variable domain, rest sourced from reference TRBV5-1 and TRBJ2-1, is KAGVTQTPRYLIKTRGQQVTLSCSPISGHRSVSWYQQTPGQGLQFLFEYFSETQRNKGNFPGRFSGRQFSNSRSEMNVSTLELGDSALYLCASSTGLAGSGEQFFGPGTRLTVL.

V gene TRBV19 combines with J gene TRBJ1-4; TRBD1 is a possible D gene (5 bases). CDR3 size: 13 residues. From germline, CDR1 is LNHDA and CDR2 SQIVND (reference sequence). Between the trimmed V and J ends, which lost 4 bases and 8 bases, there was a span of 11 bases. The CDR3 sequence: CASSTRVEEKLFF. CDR3 nucleotides: TGTGCCAGTAGTACCAGGGTCGAGGAAAAACTGTTTTTT. Supplemented by reference TRBV19 and TRBJ1-4, the full variable domain reads DGGITQSPKYLFRKEGQNVTLSCEQNLNHDAMYWYRQDPGQGLRLIYYSQIVNDFQKGDIAEGYSVSREKKESFPLTVTSAQKNPTAFYLCASSTRVEEKLFFGSGTQLSVL.

The chain joins TRBV25-1 to TRBJ1-6; D possibly corresponds to TRBD1 (5 bases). V lost 3 bases and J lost 9, with 18 bases in between. This CDR3 region has 16 residues. Per germline, CDR1 MGHDK and CDR2 SYGVNS. This chain's CDR3 is CASSDSGQGKSSPLHF. CDR3 DNA: TGTGCCAGCAGTGATTCTGGCCAGGGTAAAAGTTCACCCCTCCACTTT.

This clone was recorded once. This chain connects TRBV18 to TRBJ2-4; 10 bases map to TRBD1. Germline trimming cut 3 bases from V and 9 bases from J; bases unmatched to any gene: 5. Germline-derived CDR1 and CDR2 are KGHSH and LQKENI. The CDR3 length is 14 residues. The CDR3: CASSPGQGGSIQYF. The CDR3 nucleotides are TGTGCCAGCTCACCTGGACAGGGGGGAAGCATTCAGTACTTC.